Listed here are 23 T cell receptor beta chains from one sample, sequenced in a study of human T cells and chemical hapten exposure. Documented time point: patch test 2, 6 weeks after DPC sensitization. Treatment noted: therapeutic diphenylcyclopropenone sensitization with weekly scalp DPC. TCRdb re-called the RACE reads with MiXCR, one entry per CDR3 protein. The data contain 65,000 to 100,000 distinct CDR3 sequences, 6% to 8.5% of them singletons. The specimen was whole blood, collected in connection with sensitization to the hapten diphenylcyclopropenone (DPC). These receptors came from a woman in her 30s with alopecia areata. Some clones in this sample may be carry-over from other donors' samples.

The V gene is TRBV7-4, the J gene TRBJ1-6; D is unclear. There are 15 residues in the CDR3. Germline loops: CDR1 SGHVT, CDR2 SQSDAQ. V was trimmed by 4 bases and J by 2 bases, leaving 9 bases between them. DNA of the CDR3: TGTGCCAGCAGCTCCCAAGGAGCCTATAATTCACCCCTCCACTTT. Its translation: CASSSQGAYNSPLHF.

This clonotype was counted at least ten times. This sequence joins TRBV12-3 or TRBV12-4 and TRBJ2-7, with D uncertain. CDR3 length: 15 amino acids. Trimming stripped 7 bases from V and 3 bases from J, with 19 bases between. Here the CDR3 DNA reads TGTGCCAGCAAAATGGGTACGCTACCCTTCTACGAGCAGTACTTC. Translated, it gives CASKMGTLPFYEQYF.

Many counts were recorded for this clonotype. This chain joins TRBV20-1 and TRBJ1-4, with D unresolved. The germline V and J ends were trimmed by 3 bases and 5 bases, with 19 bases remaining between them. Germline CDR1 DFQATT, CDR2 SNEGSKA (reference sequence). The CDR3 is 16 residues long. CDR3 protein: CSASVGWGSLNEKLFF. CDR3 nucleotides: TGCAGTGCTAGCGTCGGTTGGGGAAGTCTGAATGAAAAACTGTTTTTT.

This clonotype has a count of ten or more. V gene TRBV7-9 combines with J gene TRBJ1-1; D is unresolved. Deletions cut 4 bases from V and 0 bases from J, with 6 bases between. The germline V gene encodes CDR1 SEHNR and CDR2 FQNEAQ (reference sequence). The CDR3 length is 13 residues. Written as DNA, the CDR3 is TGTGCCAGCAGCTCCAATATGAACACTGAAGCTTTCTTT. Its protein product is CASSSNMNTEAFF. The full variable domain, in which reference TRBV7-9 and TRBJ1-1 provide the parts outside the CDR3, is DTGVSQNPRHKITKRGQNVTFRCDPISEHNRLYWYRQTLGQGPEFLTYFQNEAQLEKSRLLSDRFSAERPKGSFSTLEIQRTEQGDSAMYLCASSSNMNTEAFFGQGTRLTVV.

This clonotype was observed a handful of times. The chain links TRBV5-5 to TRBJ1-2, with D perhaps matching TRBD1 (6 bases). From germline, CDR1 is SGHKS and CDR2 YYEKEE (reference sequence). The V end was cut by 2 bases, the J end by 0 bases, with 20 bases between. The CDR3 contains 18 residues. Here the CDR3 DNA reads TGTGCCAGCAGCTTTATGACAGGCTCGGTAAGAGCTAACTATGGCTACACCTTC. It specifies CASSFMTGSVRANYGYTF.

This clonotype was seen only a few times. The CDR3 here is CASRGGISTDTQYF. The CDR3 DNA is TGTGCCAGTCGCGGGGGTATAAGCACAGATACGCAGTATTTT. V gene TRBV6-5 combines with J gene TRBJ2-3; 7 bases fit TRBD2. Trimming took 9 bases from V and 0 from J; bases not matched to a gene: 6. Looked up from germline, CDR1 is MNHEY and CDR2 is SVGAGI. This CDR3 contains 14 residues.

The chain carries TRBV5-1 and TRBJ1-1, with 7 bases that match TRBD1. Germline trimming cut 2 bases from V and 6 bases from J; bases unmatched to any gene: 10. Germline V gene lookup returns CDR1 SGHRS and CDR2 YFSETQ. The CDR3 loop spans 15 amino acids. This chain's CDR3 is CASSFGTARNAEAFF. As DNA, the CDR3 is TGCGCCAGCAGCTTTGGGACAGCGAGAAACGCTGAAGCTTTCTTT.

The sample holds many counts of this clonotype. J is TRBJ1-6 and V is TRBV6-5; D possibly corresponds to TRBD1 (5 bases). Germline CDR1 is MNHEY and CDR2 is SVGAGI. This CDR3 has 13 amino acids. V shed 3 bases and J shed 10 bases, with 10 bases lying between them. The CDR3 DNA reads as TGTGCCAGCAGTTATGCGAGGGGCTCACCCCTCCACTTT. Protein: CASSYARGSPLHF.

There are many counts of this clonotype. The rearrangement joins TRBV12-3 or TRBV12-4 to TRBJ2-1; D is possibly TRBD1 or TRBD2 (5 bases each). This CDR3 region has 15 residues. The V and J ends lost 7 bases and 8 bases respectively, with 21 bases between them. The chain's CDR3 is CASIPGTGGFHEQFF. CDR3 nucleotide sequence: TGTGCCAGCATTCCGGGAACAGGAGGTTTCCATGAGCAGTTCTTC.

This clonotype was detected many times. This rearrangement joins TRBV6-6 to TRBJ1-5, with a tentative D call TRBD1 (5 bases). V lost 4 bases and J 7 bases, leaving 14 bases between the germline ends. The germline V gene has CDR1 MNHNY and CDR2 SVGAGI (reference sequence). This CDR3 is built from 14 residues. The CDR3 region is CASSLQVSGQPQHF. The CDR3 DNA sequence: TGTGCCAGCAGTTTACAGGTTTCGGGGCAGCCCCAGCATTTT.

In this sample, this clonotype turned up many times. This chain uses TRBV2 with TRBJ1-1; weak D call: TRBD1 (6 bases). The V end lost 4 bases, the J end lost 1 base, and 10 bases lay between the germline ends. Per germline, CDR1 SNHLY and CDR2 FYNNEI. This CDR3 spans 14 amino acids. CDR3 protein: CASSGSTGNTEAFF. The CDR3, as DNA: TGTGCCAGCAGTGGGTCGACAGGGAACACTGAAGCTTTCTTT.

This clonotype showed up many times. CDR3 region: CASSLAAQKKNIQYF. The CDR3 DNA is TGCGCCAGCAGCTTGGCGGCTCAGAAGAAAAACATTCAGTACTTC. The chain employs TRBV5-1 and TRBJ2-4; D call uncertain. From germline, CDR1 is SGHRS and CDR2 YFSETQ. Deletions cut 0 bases from V and 4 bases from J, with 11 bases between. This CDR3 contains 15 residues.

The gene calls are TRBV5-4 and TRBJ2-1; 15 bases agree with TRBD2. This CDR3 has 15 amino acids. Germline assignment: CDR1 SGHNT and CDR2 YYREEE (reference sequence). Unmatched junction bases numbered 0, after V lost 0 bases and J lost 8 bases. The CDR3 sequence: CASSLGTSGGDEQFF. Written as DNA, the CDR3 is TGTGCCAGCAGCTTGGGGACTAGCGGGGGGGATGAGCAGTTCTTC. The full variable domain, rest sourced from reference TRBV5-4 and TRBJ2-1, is ETGVTQSPTHLIKTRGQQVTLRCSSQSGHNTVSWYQQALGQGPQFIFQYYREEENGRGNFPPRFSGLQFPNYSSELNVNALELDDSALYLCASSLGTSGGDEQFFGPGTRLTVL.

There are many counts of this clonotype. DNA of the CDR3: TGTGCCAGCAGCCGGGAGGGGGATGGCTACACCTTC. It encodes CASSREGDGYTF. The J gene is TRBJ1-2, the V gene TRBV11-2, with a possible D match to TRBD1 (6 bases). The CDR3 is made up of 12 amino acids. Germline CDR1 is SGHAT and CDR2 is FQNNGV. V was pared by 5 bases and J by 6 bases, with 10 bases between. Filled out from reference TRBV11-2 and TRBJ1-2, the complete variable domain reads EAGVAQSPRYKIIEKRQSVAFWCNPISGHATLYWYQQILGQGPKLLIQFQNNGVVDDSQLPKDRFSAERLKGVDSTLKIQPAKLEDSAVYLCASSREGDGYTFGSGTRLTVV.

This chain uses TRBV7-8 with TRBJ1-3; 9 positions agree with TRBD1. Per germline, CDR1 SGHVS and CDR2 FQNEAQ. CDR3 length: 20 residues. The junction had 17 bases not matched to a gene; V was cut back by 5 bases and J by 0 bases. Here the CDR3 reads CASSPSADRGRINSGNTIYF. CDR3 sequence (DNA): TGTGCCAGCAGCCCTTCGGCGGACAGGGGCCGGATAAACTCTGGAAACACCATATATTTT.

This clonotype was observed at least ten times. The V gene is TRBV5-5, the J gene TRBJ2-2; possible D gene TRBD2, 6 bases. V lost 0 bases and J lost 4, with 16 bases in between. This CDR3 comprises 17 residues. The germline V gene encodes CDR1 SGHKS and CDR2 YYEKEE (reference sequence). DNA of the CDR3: TGTGCCAGCAGCTTGGGTGTCGGGCGGGGAATCACCGGGGAGCTGTTTTTT. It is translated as CASSLGVGRGITGELFF. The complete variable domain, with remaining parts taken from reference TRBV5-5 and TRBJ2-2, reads DAGVTQSPTHLIKTRGQQVTLRCSPISGHKSVSWYQQVLGQGPQFIFQYYEKEERGRGNFPDRFSARQFPNYSSELNVNALLLGDSALYLCASSLGVGRGITGELFFGEGSRLTVL.

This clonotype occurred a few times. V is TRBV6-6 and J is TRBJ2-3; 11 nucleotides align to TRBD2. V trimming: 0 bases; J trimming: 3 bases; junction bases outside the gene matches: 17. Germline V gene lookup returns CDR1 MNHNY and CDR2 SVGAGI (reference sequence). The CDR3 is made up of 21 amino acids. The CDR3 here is CASSYSILVRLVAGGTDTQYF. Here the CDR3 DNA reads TGTGCCAGCAGTTACTCGATCCTAGTTCGCCTAGTAGCGGGGGGGACAGATACGCAGTATTTT.

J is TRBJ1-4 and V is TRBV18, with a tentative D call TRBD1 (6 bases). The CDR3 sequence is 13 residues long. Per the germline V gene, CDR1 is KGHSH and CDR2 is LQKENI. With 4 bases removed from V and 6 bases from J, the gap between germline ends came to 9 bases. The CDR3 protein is CASSQGEDEKLFF. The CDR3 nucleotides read TGTGCCAGCTCACAGGGGGAAGATGAAAAACTGTTTTTT.

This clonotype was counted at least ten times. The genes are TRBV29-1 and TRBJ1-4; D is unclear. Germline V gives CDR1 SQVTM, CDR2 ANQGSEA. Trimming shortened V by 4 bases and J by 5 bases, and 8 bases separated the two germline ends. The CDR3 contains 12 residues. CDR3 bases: TGCAGCGTTGGGGCTTTCAATGAAAAACTGTTTTTT. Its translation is CSVGAFNEKLFF.

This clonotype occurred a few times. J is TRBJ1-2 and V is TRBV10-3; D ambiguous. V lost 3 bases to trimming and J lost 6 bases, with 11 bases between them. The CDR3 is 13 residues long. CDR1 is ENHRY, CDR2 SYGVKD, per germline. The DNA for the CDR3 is TGTGCCATCAGTGATTTACCCCCCGATGGCTACACCTTC. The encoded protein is CAISDLPPDGYTF.

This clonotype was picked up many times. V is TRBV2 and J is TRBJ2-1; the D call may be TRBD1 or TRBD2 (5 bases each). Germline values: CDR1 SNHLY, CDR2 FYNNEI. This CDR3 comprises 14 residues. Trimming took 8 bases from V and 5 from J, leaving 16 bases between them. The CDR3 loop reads CASPNLGRNNEQFF. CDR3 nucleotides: TGTGCCAGCCCTAACCTGGGACGGAACAATGAGCAGTTCTTC.

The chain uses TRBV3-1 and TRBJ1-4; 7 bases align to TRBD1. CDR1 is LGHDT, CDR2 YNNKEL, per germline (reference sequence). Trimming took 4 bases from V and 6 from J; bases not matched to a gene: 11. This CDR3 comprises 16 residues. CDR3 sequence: CASSPLFGQADEKLFF. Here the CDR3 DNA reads TGTGCCAGCAGCCCCTTATTTGGACAGGCCGATGAAAAACTGTTTTTT.

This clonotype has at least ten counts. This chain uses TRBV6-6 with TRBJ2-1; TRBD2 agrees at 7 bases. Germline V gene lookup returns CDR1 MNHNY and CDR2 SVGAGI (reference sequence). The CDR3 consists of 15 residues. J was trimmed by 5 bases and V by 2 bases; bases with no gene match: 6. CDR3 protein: CASSYMGGGNNEQFF. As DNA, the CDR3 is TGTGCCAGCAGTTACATGGGGGGGGGGAACAATGAGCAGTTCTTC.